This T cell receptor beta chain was found in a study of cytomegalovirus exposure and HLA in healthy donors. PCR used 60 Vbeta primers and 13 Jbeta primers. Clones were read by immunoSEQ multiplex PCR, and TCRdb kept only the in-frame ones, dropping some. Of about 150,000 clones in the sample, over 60% were seen once. Note on this clone: Its antigen remains unidentified.

Study outcomes and limitations: Later findings reportedly placed an Asian-associated ancestry cluster below the roughly 690-donor mean for N-insertions. Some V segments, including TRBV6-2 and TRBV6-3, were excluded as indistinguishable. A highly shared variant cluster was judged a likely technical artifact. Reported performance of the classifier showed diagnosis of cytomegalovirus status with high specificity and sensitivity.

The CDR3 spans 15 residues. This clonotype originated in a middle-aged man in good health and CMV-seronegative. V gene TRBV1 combines with J gene TRBJ2-5; the table's TRBD2 call for D was not verified on the DNA. TRBV1 is described as a pseudogene. The source material was PBMCs. The CDR3 nucleotides are TGCACCAGCAGCCATAACGGGGGGGTAAAAGAGACCCAGTACTTC. It translates to CTSSHNGGVKETQYF.